Below, one T cell receptor beta chain is given with its context. Its target antigen remains unknown. No much larger clone exists at a distance of one base, and base qualities are not known. From a lookup of the germline V gene, CDR1 and CDR2 are MNHEY and SVGAGI. Inclusive of the bounding cysteine and phenylalanine, the CDR3 is 15 residues long. Just the 45-base CDR3 DNA is kept, in frame starting at base 1. Trimming takes 4 bases from V and 9 bases from J, and the germline ends sit 21 bases apart. Explained via the paper, the time point label denotes: 20 to 30 months on ibrutinib. For TCR beta library preparation, roughly 2.1 micrograms of genomic DNA was extracted from cryopreserved PBMCs. Longitudinal blood samples from CLL patients on ibrutinib monotherapy underwent high-throughput TCR beta sequencing. Patients were enrolled in a phase 2 open-label single-center ibrutinib monotherapy trial. The entry originates in a study of cytotoxic CD8 clonotypes in ibrutinib-treated CLL (dated by TCRdb to the early 2020s). Regarding the study in general: The cohort was composed of ten to eleven relapsed/refractory and roughly 16 treatment-naive patients; IGHV unmutated status was identified in some 17 patients. Samples averaged about 260,000 productive templates and 94,082 productive rearrangements. Of the 86 people in the trial, roughly 27 had longitudinal samples available. All remission and progressive disease samples were collected while patients were still receiving ibrutinib. Response samples were taken after a median of roughly 12 months on treatment, ranging from about 6 to 36 months. Cryopreserved peripheral blood mononuclear cells were obtained before treatment, at response, and at either sustained remission or disease progression. Responses were partial in around 24 patients and complete in 2; after median 68 months follow-up, 14 stayed in remission and some twelve progressed. Here is what the overall study found, with its caveats: Clonality rose at ibrutinib response, remained stable during sustained remission, and dropped back toward baseline at progression. Public clonotypes were rare and either contracted or stayed stable during treatment, and the rise in clonality at ibrutinib response reflected the expansion of private clonotypes. Lymph node repertoires were not examined, and the timing of sampling was not matched between patients in sustained remission and those whose disease progressed. Baseline clonality was found to be higher than that of age-matched healthy donors and was strongly correlated with circulating CD8+ T-cell counts.

A MiSeq instrument was used for deep resolution sequencing, which targeted depths ranging from 1 in 1 million up to 1 in 200,000 T cells, with coverage averaging 10x for each clonotype. The immunoSEQ hsTCRB Kit was used to generate TCR beta libraries. As for the authors' bioinformatics: Data were analyzed with ImmunoSEQ Data Assistant and ImmunoSEQ Analyzer, with V, D and J genes assigned per IMGT definitions. Clonality was computed as one minus normalized Shannon entropy of productive rearrangement frequencies, ranging from 0 to 1. Only overrepresented clonotypes making up at least 0.05% of each patient's repertoire were included in the public clonotype analysis. About a dozen age-matched healthy donor repertoires from immuneACCESS served as clonality controls. This is the immuneACCESS table as TCRdb keeps it, with only in-frame sequences that have V and J called. A part of the clones is gone; compared with another copy, unresolved V genes explain less than half, and the rest is unexplained. D and trimming were read from the DNA, whereas the V and J calls and clone size are those reported in that table. The sample table records over 120,000 clones; roughly three quarters of these occur just once. The ten biggest clones cover 5.1% of the sample.

The sample here was PBMCs, taken after 24 months of ibrutinib treatment. The TCR comes from a human donor with chronic lymphocytic leukemia. The chain employs TRBV6-5 and TRBJ1-1; a weak D assignment points to TRBD1 (6 bases agree). The CDR3 region reads CASSFGAGAPGQAFF. Read as DNA, the sequence is TGTGCCAGCAGTTTCGGGGCAGGGGCCCCGGGCCAAGCTTTCTTT.